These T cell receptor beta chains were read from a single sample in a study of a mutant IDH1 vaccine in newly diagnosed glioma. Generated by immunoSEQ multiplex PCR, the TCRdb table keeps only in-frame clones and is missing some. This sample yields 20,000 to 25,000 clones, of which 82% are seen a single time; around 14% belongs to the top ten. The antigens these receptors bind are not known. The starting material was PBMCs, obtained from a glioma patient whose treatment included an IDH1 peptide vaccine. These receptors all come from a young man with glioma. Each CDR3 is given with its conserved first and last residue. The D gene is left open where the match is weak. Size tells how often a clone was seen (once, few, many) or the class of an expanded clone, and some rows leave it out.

CDR3 DNA: TGTGCCAGCATCCCCGGGGGTAACACTGAAGCTTTCTTT
CDR3 protein: CASIPGGNTEAFF
clone size: .
J gene: TRBJ1-1
D gene: .
V gene: TRBV2

CDR3 DNA: TGCAGCGTTGAGTATCGGGAAAGGAAGAGCACTGAAGCTTTCTTT
CDR3 protein: CSVEYRERKSTEAFF
clone size: .
J gene: TRBJ1-1
D gene: .
V gene: TRBV29-1

CDR3 DNA: TGTGCCAGCAGCCCCGGGACAGGGGAAGAGACCCAGTACTTC
CDR3 protein: CASSPGTGEETQYF
clone size: once
J gene: TRBJ2-5
D gene: TRBD1
V gene: TRBV2

CDR3 DNA: TGTGCCAGCAGCCTACGTGGGACAGGGGGTGTCGAGCAGTACTTC
CDR3 protein: CASSLRGTGGVEQYF
clone size: .
J gene: TRBJ2-7
D gene: TRBD1
V gene: TRBV6-5

CDR3 DNA: TGTGCCAGCAGCCCCCGGAAGGCAGTAATGAACACTGAAGCTTTCTTT
CDR3 protein: CASSPRKAVMNTEAFF
clone size: .
J gene: TRBJ1-1
D gene: .
V gene: TRBV7-9

CDR3 DNA: TGTGCCAGTTCTAGGAGCAGGGAAACCGGGGAGCTGTTTTTT
CDR3 protein: CASSRSRETGELFF
clone size: .
J gene: TRBJ2-2
D gene: .
V gene: TRBV7-9

CDR3 DNA: TGTGCCAGCAGGACAGAGACCGGGGAGCTGTTTTTT
CDR3 protein: CASRTETGELFF
clone size: .
J gene: TRBJ2-2
D gene: .
V gene: TRBV2

CDR3 DNA: TGTGCCAGCAGCTTAAGGCCGGGACAGGGGAGCGGCTACACCTTC
CDR3 protein: CASSLRPGQGSGYTF
clone size: .
J gene: TRBJ1-2
D gene: TRBD1
V gene: TRBV7-6

CDR3 DNA: TGTGCCAGCAGCCAAGGGGGGACTAGGGGGTCGAATGAGCAGTTCTTC
CDR3 protein: CASSQGGTRGSNEQFF
clone size: .
J gene: TRBJ2-1
D gene: TRBD2
V gene: TRBV7-7

CDR3 DNA: TGCGCCAGCAGCTTGGTAGTCGAGGCTGAAGCTTTCTTT
CDR3 protein: CASSLVVEAEAFF
clone size: .
J gene: TRBJ1-1
D gene: .
V gene: TRBV5-1

CDR3 DNA: TGCGCCAGCAGTGAGTCGAGGGTGAGCTCCTACGAGCAGTACTTC
CDR3 protein: CASSESRVSSYEQYF
clone size: .
J gene: TRBJ2-7
D gene: .
V gene: TRBV10-2

CDR3 DNA: TGTGCCTGGAGTGTTAAAGGACTTTTCAATCAGCCCCAGCATTTT
CDR3 protein: CAWSVKGLFNQPQHF
clone size: once
J gene: TRBJ1-5
D gene: .
V gene: TRBV30

CDR3 DNA: TGTGCCAGCAGTGGGGGGACTAGCGGACCAAAGACCCAGTACTTC
CDR3 protein: CASSGGTSGPKTQYF
clone size: .
J gene: TRBJ2-5
D gene: TRBD2
V gene: TRBV6-1

CDR3 DNA: TGCGCCAGCAGCCAAGGAGTGGACTTCTACGAGCAGTACTTC
CDR3 protein: CASSQGVDFYEQYF
clone size: .
J gene: TRBJ2-7
D gene: .
V gene: TRBV4-1

CDR3 DNA: TGCAGCGTCTCATTGGGCCGTAGCAATCAGCCCCAGCATTTT
CDR3 protein: CSVSLGRSNQPQHF
clone size: .
J gene: TRBJ1-5
D gene: .
V gene: TRBV29-1

CDR3 DNA: TGCGCCAGCAGCTTGGGTCTGCGAAACTATGGCTACACCTTC
CDR3 protein: CASSLGLRNYGYTF
clone size: .
J gene: TRBJ1-2
D gene: .
V gene: TRBV5-1

CDR3 DNA: TGCGCCAGCAGCCATATCGGGACGACGGACTACGAGCAGTACTTC
CDR3 protein: CASSHIGTTDYEQYF
clone size: .
J gene: TRBJ2-7
D gene: .
V gene: TRBV5-1

CDR3 DNA: TGTGCCAGCAGCTTAGGTAGTGTGGGCACTGAAGCTTTCTTT
CDR3 protein: CASSLGSVGTEAFF
clone size: .
J gene: TRBJ1-1
D gene: .
V gene: TRBV7-2

CDR3 DNA: TGCGCCAGCAGCCAACACCTTTTGCGACTAGCGGGCGGGAATGAGCAGTTCTTC
CDR3 protein: CASSQHLLRLAGGNEQFF
clone size: .
J gene: TRBJ2-1
D gene: TRBD2
V gene: TRBV4-1

CDR3 DNA: TGCAGCGTTGTGGGCGCCCACCTCTACGAGCAGTACTTC
CDR3 protein: CSVVGAHLYEQYF
clone size: .
J gene: TRBJ2-7
D gene: .
V gene: TRBV29-1

CDR3 DNA: TGTGCCAGCAGCACCCCTAGCGGGAGCCACAATGAGCAGTTCTTC
CDR3 protein: CASSTPSGSHNEQFF
clone size: few
J gene: TRBJ2-1
D gene: TRBD2
V gene: TRBV7-8

CDR3 DNA: TGCGCCAGCAGCTTGGACGGGACAGACAGCTCCTACGAGCAGTACTTC
CDR3 protein: CASSLDGTDSSYEQYF
clone size: .
J gene: TRBJ2-7
D gene: TRBD1
V gene: TRBV5-1

CDR3 DNA: TGTGCCAGCAGTGTAGGACAGCGATACGGGGAGCTGTTTTTT
CDR3 protein: CASSVGQRYGELFF
clone size: .
J gene: TRBJ2-2
D gene: .
V gene: TRBV2

CDR3 DNA: TGTGCCAGCAGCTTAGGGGGGGGGACCCCAACCTTC
CDR3 protein: CASSLGGGTPTF
clone size: once
J gene: TRBJ1-2
D gene: .
V gene: TRBV11-2

CDR3 DNA: TGTGCCAGCAGCCAAATGGGGAGCTCCTACAATGAGCAGTTCTTC
CDR3 protein: CASSQMGSSYNEQFF
clone size: .
J gene: TRBJ2-1
D gene: .
V gene: TRBV14

CDR3 DNA: TGCGCCAGCAGCCACGACCGGGACAGGCTCTACGAGCAGTACTTC
CDR3 protein: CASSHDRDRLYEQYF
clone size: .
J gene: TRBJ2-7
D gene: TRBD1
V gene: TRBV4-1

CDR3 DNA: TGCGCCAGCAGCTCAGGGGGGCTAGCGGGAAGAGATGAGCAGTTCTTC
CDR3 protein: CASSSGGLAGRDEQFF
clone size: .
J gene: TRBJ2-1
D gene: TRBD2
V gene: TRBV5-1

CDR3 DNA: TGTGCCAGCAGTTACATCATGAACACTGAAGCTTTCTTT
CDR3 protein: CASSYIMNTEAFF
clone size: .
J gene: TRBJ1-1
D gene: .
V gene: TRBV27

CDR3 DNA: TGCGCCAGCAGCTTGGTAGATTTCAATGAGCAGTTCTTC
CDR3 protein: CASSLVDFNEQFF
clone size: .
J gene: TRBJ2-1
D gene: .
V gene: TRBV5-1

CDR3 DNA: TGTGCCAGCAGCCAATCCGTCCAGGGGGGACCCTATGGCTACACCTTC
CDR3 protein: CASSQSVQGGPYGYTF
clone size: .
J gene: TRBJ1-2
D gene: TRBD1
V gene: TRBV4-2

CDR3 DNA: TGTGCCAGCAGCCAAGGGTCTTGGGGGTTAGCCAAAAACATTCAGTACTTC
CDR3 protein: CASSQGSWGLAKNIQYF
clone size: .
J gene: TRBJ2-4
D gene: .
V gene: TRBV4-2

CDR3 DNA: TGTGCCAGCAGCTTGTATGGGGGGGCTAGGTTTTTT
CDR3 protein: CASSLYGGARFF
clone size: once
J gene: TRBJ1-4
D gene: .
V gene: TRBV5-4

CDR3 DNA: TGCGCCAGCAGCTTGGGAGTAATAGGGGCCCGGTCGGTCGAGCAGTACTTC
CDR3 protein: CASSLGVIGARSVEQYF
clone size: once
J gene: TRBJ2-7
D gene: .
V gene: TRBV5-1

CDR3 DNA: TGTGCCTGGAGAATCAAGGGACAGGGGCTCAATCAGCCCCAGCATTTT
CDR3 protein: CAWRIKGQGLNQPQHF
clone size: .
J gene: TRBJ1-5
D gene: TRBD1
V gene: TRBV30

CDR3 DNA: TGCAGCGTTGAAGATTGGGACAGGGGCAACGAGCAGTACTTC
CDR3 protein: CSVEDWDRGNEQYF
clone size: .
J gene: TRBJ2-7
D gene: TRBD1
V gene: TRBV29-1

CDR3 DNA: TGTGCCTGGACCCTGAAGCCCATCGACAGGATGAACACTGAAGCTTTCTTT
CDR3 protein: CAWTLKPIDRMNTEAFF
clone size: .
J gene: TRBJ1-1
D gene: .
V gene: TRBV30

CDR3 DNA: TGTGCCAGCAGCCCCCGGGACAGCTACTACACCTTC
CDR3 protein: CASSPRDSYYTF
clone size: .
J gene: TRBJ1-2
D gene: TRBD1
V gene: TRBV7-8

CDR3 DNA: TGCAGCGTTGGTGAAGCGGGAACTGCGCAGTATTTT
CDR3 protein: CSVGEAGTAQYF
clone size: once
J gene: TRBJ2-3
D gene: TRBD2
V gene: TRBV29-1

CDR3 DNA: TGTGCCAGCAGTTACAGGGACAGGGGAGCCAACACCTTC
CDR3 protein: CASSYRDRGANTF
clone size: .
J gene: TRBJ1-2
D gene: TRBD1
V gene: TRBV6-5

CDR3 DNA: TGTGCCAGCAGTGAGTTCAGGACAGGGCCTACTCAGCCCCAGCATTTT
CDR3 protein: CASSEFRTGPTQPQHF
clone size: .
J gene: TRBJ1-5
D gene: TRBD1
V gene: TRBV2

CDR3 DNA: TGTGCCATCAGTGAGTCAGCGGGCAAGCCATCCTACGAGCAGTACTTC
CDR3 protein: CAISESAGKPSYEQYF
clone size: .
J gene: TRBJ2-7
D gene: .
V gene: TRBV10-3

CDR3 DNA: TGTGCCAGCAGTGAAACAGGGATCACTGAAGCTTTCTTT
CDR3 protein: CASSETGITEAFF
clone size: .
J gene: TRBJ1-1
D gene: .
V gene: TRBV2

CDR3 DNA: TGTGCCAGCAGCTTAGTTCATAGCAATCAGCCCCAGCATTTT
CDR3 protein: CASSLVHSNQPQHF
clone size: few
J gene: TRBJ1-5
D gene: .
V gene: TRBV7-2

CDR3 DNA: TGTGCCAGCAGTGCCTCTGAGGGGCCCTACGAGCAGTACTTC
CDR3 protein: CASSASEGPYEQYF
clone size: .
J gene: TRBJ2-7
D gene: .
V gene: TRBV27

CDR3 DNA: TGTGCCAGCACCGGGGGGCCTAGCGGCTCCTACGAGCAGTACTTC
CDR3 protein: CASTGGPSGSYEQYF
clone size: .
J gene: TRBJ2-7
D gene: .
V gene: TRBV5-5

CDR3 DNA: TGTGCCAGCAGTGCCTTCCAGGGAGGGTGGTACGAGCAGTACTTC
CDR3 protein: CASSAFQGGWYEQYF
clone size: .
J gene: TRBJ2-7
D gene: TRBD2
V gene: TRBV2

CDR3 DNA: TGTGCCAGCAGCGGGAGGGGACAGGGTGTAGAGACCCAGTACTTC
CDR3 protein: CASSGRGQGVETQYF
clone size: once
J gene: TRBJ2-5
D gene: TRBD1
V gene: TRBV9

CDR3 DNA: TGTGCCAGCAACCCTCCCCCGGGACAGTCCTACGAGCAGTACTTC
CDR3 protein: CASNPPPGQSYEQYF
clone size: .
J gene: TRBJ2-7
D gene: TRBD1
V gene: TRBV5-5

CDR3 DNA: TGTGCCAGCAGCTTAGGGGGGCCCTATGAGCAGTTCTTC
CDR3 protein: CASSLGGPYEQFF
clone size: once
J gene: TRBJ2-1
D gene: .
V gene: TRBV11-3

CDR3 DNA: TGTGCCAGCAGCCAAGATCCGGCGAGCTCTGGAAACACCATATATTTT
CDR3 protein: CASSQDPASSGNTIYF
clone size: .
J gene: TRBJ1-3
D gene: .
V gene: TRBV14

CDR3 DNA: TGTGCCAGCAGCTCCTCGGGCATAGACTCCAATGAGCAGTTCTTC
CDR3 protein: CASSSSGIDSNEQFF
clone size: .
J gene: TRBJ2-1
D gene: .
V gene: TRBV7-9

CDR3 DNA: TGTGCCAGCAGCTTAATGGCGTCAAAGAACACTGAAGCTTTCTTT
CDR3 protein: CASSLMASKNTEAFF
clone size: .
J gene: TRBJ1-1
D gene: .
V gene: TRBV11-2

CDR3 DNA: TGCAGCGTTGTCCCGCTGGGACCCTACGAGCAGTACTTC
CDR3 protein: CSVVPLGPYEQYF
clone size: .
J gene: TRBJ2-7
D gene: .
V gene: TRBV29-1